The entry that follows covers one T cell receptor (beta chain) sequence. Its specific antigen is unknown. No base quality values were provided; no much bigger clone lies one nucleotide off. Healthy HIV-negative adults with no recently reported acute infections or vaccinations were included as donors. Every donor was a Caucasian adult living in Nashville, Tennessee, USA. Magnetic negative selection was used to enrich CD4+ T cells, after which naive cells were positively selected on CD45RA and the negative fraction became the memory subset. Blood was obtained by leukapheresis, after which PBMCs were separated by Ficoll-Histopaque density gradient centrifugation and cryopreserved in liquid nitrogen vapor phase. Purity and quantity of every magnetically sorted T cell population were checked by analytical flow cytometry. Each sorted fraction had its genomic DNA isolated and then quantified by UV absorbance on a Nanodrop 2000c.

The data stem from a study of shared clonotypes between healthy human individuals (dated by TCRdb to the early 2020s). Context from the whole study: The cohort comprised a couple of women and a few men aged 18 to 49 years. Per donor, leukapheresis produced somewhere between about 0.94 and 9.5 billion PBMCs. For each donor, three plates each were used for CD4 naive and CD4 memory, two plates were used for CD8 naive, and one plate was used for CD8 memory. To increase sequencing depth and limit assay-specific biases, different laboratories used diverse techniques to prepare libraries and sequence TCR repertoires. To estimate repertoire size and how much clonotype sharing occurs between individuals, the study deeply sequenced the blood TCR repertoires of 4 to 6 healthy adults.

What the study reported, not specific to this receptor: Sampling was restricted to blood, and TCR repertoires in tissues likely differ from the TCR repertoires found in blood. Because the study included only a small number of donors, the genetic and exposure-history diversity represented was limited. Incomplete sequencing was indicated by rarefaction of sorted-subset datasets, despite the large sequencing depth. Larger estimated clonotype richness was generally found for naive subsets than for memory subsets. Higher generation probabilities were observed for clonotypes shared by all four sorted-subset donors than for non-shared clonotypes. Approximately 5% of naive CD4, 3% to 3.5% of naive CD8, approximately 2% of memory CD4, and about 0.4% of memory CD8 clonotypes were shared across several donors. Pairwise subsampling indicated that sequencing depth was expected to affect the degree of clonotype sharing among donors.

TCR CDR3 regions were amplified from genomic DNA by multiplex PCR using the deep immunoSEQ assay. Extracted genomic DNA from each cell subset was spread evenly across all wells of several immunoSEQ 96-well plates, with each plate serving as a replicate. For sorted subsets, roughly 200 ng of genomic DNA, equivalent to roughly 33,000 T cell genomes, went into each replicate PCR. Purified libraries were measured with a Qubit 3.0 fluorometer, size-checked on a Bioanalyzer 2100, and measured again with the KAPA Library Quantification kit. Each immunoSEQ 96-well plate was sequenced on its own single-read 150-cycle Illumina NextSeq 550 flow cell. The study's own analysis went as follows. Because the immunoSEQ output held only junctional sequences and lacked quality scores, the filtering could not match the filtering applied to full-length reads. Sequences were annotated with PyIR, a Python wrapper for IgBLAST v1.9, using IMGT germline references to assign V/J genes and CDR3. Reads were filtered out if the reads had weak V/J assignments (E-value above 1e-6), no CDR3, stop codons, out-of-frame junctions, or ambiguous translated residues. V3J clonotypes were defined as sequences sharing an identical inferred V gene, J gene, and CDR3 amino acid sequence. Percentage overlap between repertoires was computed as shared unique clonotypes divided by the size of the smaller repertoire. Repertoire richness was assessed with RTK rarefaction, the Chao1 estimator, and Recon v2.1 estimates of unobserved clonotypes. OLGA was used to compute generation probabilities for all TCRbeta clonotypes that the gDNA method yielded from a handful of donors. The source is immuneACCESS, and TCRdb retained only in-frame sequences with V and J called. Part of the clones is not carried over; for the studies checked, unresolved V genes explain less than half of this, and the remainder is unexplained. The V and J calls and clone size were taken over from that table, and D and trimming were inferred from the DNA. Counted in this sample were 600,000 to 800,000 clones; just under 75% of them appeared once. The ten largest make up approximately 1.8% of the sample.

Unmatched junction bases come to 7, with V trimmed by 6 bases and J by 0 bases. CDR1 and CDR2, per the germline V gene, are SQVTM and ANQGSEA. Reading from cysteine to phenylalanine, the CDR3 counts 15 amino acids. The DNA shown is the 45-base CDR3, in frame from base 1. Recombination linked TRBV29-1 to TRBJ2-2, with 7 junctional bases fitting TRBD1. This TCR derives from a woman in her 30s in good health. Sample: memory CD4+ T cells sorted from blood. The cell subset or site label corresponds to: CD45RA-negative fraction. The CDR3 region reads CSVARDSTNTGELFF. The nucleotide sequence reads as follows: TGCAGCGTGGCCCGGGACAGCACGAACACCGGGGAGCTGTTTTTT.